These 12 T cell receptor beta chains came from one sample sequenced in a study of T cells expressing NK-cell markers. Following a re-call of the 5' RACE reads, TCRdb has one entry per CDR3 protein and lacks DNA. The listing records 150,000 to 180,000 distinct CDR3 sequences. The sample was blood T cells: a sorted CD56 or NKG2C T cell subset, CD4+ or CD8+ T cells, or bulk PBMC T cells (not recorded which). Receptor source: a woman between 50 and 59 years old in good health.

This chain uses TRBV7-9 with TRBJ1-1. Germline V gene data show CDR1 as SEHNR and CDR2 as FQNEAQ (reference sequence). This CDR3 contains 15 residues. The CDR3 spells CASSPRGVGITEAFF.

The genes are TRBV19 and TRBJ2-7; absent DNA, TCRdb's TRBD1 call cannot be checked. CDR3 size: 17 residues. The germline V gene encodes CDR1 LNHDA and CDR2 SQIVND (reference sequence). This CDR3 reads CASSMTSLSGTSYEQYF.

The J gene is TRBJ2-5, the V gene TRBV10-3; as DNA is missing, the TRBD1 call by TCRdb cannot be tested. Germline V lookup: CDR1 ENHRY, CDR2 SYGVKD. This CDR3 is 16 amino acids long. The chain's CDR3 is CAISGSGTLTQETQYF.

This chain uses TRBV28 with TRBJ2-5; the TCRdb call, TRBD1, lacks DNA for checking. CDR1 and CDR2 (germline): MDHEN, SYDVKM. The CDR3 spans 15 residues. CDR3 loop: CASSFGGEYQETQYF.

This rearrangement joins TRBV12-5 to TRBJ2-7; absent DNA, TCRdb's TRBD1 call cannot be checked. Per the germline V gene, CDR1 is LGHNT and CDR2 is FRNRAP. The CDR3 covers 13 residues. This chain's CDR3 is CASGLAPSYEQYF.

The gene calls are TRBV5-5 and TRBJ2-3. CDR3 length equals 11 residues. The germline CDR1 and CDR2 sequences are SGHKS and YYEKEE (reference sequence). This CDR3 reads CASSWDDTQYF.

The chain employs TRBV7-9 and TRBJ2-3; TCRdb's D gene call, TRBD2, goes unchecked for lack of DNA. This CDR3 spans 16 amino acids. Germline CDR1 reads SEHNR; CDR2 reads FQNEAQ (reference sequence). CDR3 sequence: CASRSGRRLASDTQYF.

The CDR3: CASSLWDSEAFF. V and J are TRBV11-3 and TRBJ1-1. CDR3 size: 12 residues. Germline V gene data show CDR1 as SGHNT and CDR2 as YENEEA. The entire variable domain, with the rest obtained from reference TRBV11-3 and TRBJ1-1, is as follows: EAGVVQSPRYKIIEKKQPVAFWCNPISGHNTLYWYLQNLGQGPELLIRYENEEAVDDSQLPKDRFSAERLKGVDSTLKIQPAELGDSAVYLCASSLWDSEAFFGQGTRLTVV.

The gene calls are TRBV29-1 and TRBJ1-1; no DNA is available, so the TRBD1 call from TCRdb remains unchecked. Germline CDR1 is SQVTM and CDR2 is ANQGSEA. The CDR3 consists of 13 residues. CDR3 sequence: CSVLDREDTEAFF.

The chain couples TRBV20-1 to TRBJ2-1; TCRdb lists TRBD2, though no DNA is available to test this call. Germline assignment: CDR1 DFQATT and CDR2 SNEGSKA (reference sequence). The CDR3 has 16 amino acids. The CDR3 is CSARPLAGEVYNEQFF.

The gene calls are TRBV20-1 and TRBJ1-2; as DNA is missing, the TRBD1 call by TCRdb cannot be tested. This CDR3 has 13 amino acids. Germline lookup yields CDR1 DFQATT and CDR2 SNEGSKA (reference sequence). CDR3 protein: CSARGPLSYGYTF.

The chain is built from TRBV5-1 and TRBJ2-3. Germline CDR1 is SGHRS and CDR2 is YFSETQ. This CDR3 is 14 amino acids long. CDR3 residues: CASSFDTRTDTQYF. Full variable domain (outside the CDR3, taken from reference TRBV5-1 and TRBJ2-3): KAGVTQTPRYLIKTRGQQVTLSCSPISGHRSVSWYQQTPGQGLQFLFEYFSETQRNKGNFPGRFSGRQFSNSRSEMNVSTLELGDSALYLCASSFDTRTDTQYFGPGTRLTVL.